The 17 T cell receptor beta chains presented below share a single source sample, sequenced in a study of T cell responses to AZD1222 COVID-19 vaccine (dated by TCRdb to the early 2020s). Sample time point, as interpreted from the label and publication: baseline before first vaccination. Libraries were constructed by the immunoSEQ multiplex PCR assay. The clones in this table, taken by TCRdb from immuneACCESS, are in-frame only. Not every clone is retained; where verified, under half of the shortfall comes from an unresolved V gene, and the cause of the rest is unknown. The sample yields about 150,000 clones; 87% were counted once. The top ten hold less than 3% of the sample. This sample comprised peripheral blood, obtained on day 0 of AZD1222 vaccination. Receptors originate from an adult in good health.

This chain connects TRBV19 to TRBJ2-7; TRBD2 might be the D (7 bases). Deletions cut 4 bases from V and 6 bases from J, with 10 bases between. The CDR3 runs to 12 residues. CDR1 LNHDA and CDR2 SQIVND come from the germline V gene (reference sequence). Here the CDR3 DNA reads TGTGCCAGTAGTAAAGGGGGGGGCGAGCAGTACTTC. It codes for CASSKGGGEQYF.

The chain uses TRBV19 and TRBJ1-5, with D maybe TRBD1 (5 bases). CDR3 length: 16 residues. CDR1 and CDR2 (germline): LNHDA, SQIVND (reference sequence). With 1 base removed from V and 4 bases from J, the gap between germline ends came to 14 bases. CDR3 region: CASSIGDRGLNQPQHF. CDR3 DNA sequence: TGTGCCAGTAGTATAGGGGACCGCGGCCTTAATCAGCCCCAGCATTTT.

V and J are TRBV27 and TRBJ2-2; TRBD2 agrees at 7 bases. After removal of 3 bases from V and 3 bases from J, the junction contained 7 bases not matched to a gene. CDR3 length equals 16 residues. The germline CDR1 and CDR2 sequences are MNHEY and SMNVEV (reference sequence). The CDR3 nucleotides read TGTGCCAGCAGTTTGCGGGCTAGCGGATACACCGGGGAGCTGTTTTTT. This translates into CASSLRASGYTGELFF.

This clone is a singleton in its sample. CDR3 nucleotide sequence: TGTGCCAGTAGTTATGGCAGCGGGAAATCCTACGAGCAGTACTTC. Translated: CASSYGSGKSYEQYF. The rearrangement joins TRBV19 to TRBJ2-7, with 7 bases lining up with TRBD2. V shed 5 bases and J 1 base; nucleotides not matched to a gene: 8. The CDR3 has 15 residues. The germline V gene encodes CDR1 LNHDA and CDR2 SQIVND (reference sequence).

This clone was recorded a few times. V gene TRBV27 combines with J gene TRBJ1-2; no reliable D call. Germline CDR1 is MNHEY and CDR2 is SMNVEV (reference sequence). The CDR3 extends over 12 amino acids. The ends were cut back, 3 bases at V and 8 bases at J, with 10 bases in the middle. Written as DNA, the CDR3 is TGTGCCAGCAGTTTTCGATCGGCCGGCTACACCTTC. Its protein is CASSFRSAGYTF.

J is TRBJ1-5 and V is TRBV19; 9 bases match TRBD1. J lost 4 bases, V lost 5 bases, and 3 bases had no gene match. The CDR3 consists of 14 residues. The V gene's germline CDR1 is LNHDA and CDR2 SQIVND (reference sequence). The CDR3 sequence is CASSDRGFNQPQHF. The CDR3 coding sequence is TGTGCCAGTAGTGACAGGGGGTTTAATCAGCCCCAGCATTTT. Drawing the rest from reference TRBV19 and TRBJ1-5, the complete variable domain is DGGITQSPKYLFRKEGQNVTLSCEQNLNHDAMYWYRQDPGQGLRLIYYSQIVNDFQKGDIAEGYSVSREKKESFPLTVTSAQKNPTAFYLCASSDRGFNQPQHFGDGTRLSIL.

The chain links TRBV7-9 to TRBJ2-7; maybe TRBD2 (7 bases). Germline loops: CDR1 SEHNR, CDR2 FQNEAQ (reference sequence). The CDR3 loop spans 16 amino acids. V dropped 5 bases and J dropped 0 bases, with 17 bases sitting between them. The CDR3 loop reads CASSPPGAGDSYEQYF. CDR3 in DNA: TGTGCCAGCAGCCCCCCAGGGGCGGGAGACTCCTACGAGCAGTACTTC.

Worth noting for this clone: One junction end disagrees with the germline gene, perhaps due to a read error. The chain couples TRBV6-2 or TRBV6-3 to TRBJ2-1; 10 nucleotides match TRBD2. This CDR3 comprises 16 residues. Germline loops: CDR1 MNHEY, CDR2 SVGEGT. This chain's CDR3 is CASSYSAGGLAEATFF. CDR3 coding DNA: TGTGCCAGCAGCTACTCCGCTGGAGGACTAGCGGAGGCCACGTTCTTC.

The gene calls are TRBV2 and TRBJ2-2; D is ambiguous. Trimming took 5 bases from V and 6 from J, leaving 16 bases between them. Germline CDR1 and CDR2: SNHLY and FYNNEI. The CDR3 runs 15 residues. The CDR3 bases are TGTGCCAGCAGTTTTCGTAGGGTCGACGCCGGGGAGCTGTTTTTT. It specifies CASSFRRVDAGELFF.

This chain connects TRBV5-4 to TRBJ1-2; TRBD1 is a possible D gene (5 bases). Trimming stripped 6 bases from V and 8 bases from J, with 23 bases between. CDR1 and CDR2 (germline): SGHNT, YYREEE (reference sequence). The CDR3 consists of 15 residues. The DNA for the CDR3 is TGTGCCAGCACCATTTTGGGAAGTGGGGCGGACGGCTACACCTTC. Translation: CASTILGSGADGYTF.

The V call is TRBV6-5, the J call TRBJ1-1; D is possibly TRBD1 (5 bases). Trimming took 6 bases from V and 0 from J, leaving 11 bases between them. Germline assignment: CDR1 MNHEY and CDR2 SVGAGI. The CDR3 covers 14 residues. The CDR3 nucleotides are TGTGCCAGCAGCAAGACGGACATGAACACTGAAGCTTTCTTT. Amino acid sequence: CASSKTDMNTEAFF.

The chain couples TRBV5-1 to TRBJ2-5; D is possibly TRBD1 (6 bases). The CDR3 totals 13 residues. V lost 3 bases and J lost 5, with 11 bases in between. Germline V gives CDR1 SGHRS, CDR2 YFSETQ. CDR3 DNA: TGCGCCAGCAGCTGGACAACAGGGGAGACCCAGTACTTC. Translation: CASSWTTGETQYF.

This CDR3 reads CASSYSSGPKRGYTF. Here the CDR3 DNA reads TGTGCCAGCAGTTACTCGTCGGGACCCAAGCGGGGCTACACCTTC. This sequence joins TRBV6-5 and TRBJ1-2, with D perhaps TRBD1 (5 bases). Germline loops: CDR1 MNHEY, CDR2 SVGAGI. Trimming took off 0 bases at V and 8 bases at J, with 16 bases between the two ends. The CDR3 spans 15 residues.

Here the CDR3 reads CAWSVDRSSYNEQFF. The CDR3 DNA sequence: TGTGCCTGGAGTGTAGATCGGAGTTCCTACAATGAGCAGTTCTTC. The gene calls are TRBV30 and TRBJ2-1; no firm D call. V was trimmed by 0 bases and J by 1 base, leaving 10 bases between them. The CDR3 covers 15 residues. CDR1 and CDR2 (germline): GTSNPN, SVGIG (reference sequence).

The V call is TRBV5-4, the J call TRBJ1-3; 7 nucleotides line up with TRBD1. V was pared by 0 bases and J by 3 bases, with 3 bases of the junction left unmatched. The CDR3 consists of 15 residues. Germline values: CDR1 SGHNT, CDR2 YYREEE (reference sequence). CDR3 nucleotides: TGTGCCAGCAGCTTGGAAGGGGGCGATGGAAACACCATATATTTT. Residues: CASSLEGGDGNTIYF.

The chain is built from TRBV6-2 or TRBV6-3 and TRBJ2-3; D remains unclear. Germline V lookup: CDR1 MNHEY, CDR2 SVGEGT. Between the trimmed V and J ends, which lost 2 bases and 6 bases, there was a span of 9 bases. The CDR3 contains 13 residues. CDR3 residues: CASSYTRADTQYF. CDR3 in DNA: TGTGCCAGCAGTTACACCCGGGCGGATACGCAGTATTTT.

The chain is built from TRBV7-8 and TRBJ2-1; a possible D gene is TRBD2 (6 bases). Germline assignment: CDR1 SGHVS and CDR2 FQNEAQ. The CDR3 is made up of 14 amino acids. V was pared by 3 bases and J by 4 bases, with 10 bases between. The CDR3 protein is CASSLREPYNEQFF. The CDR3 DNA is TGTGCCAGCAGCTTGCGGGAACCATACAATGAGCAGTTCTTC. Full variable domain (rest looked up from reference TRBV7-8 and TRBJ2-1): GAGVSQSPRYKVAKRGQDVALRCDPISGHVSLFWYQQALGQGPEFLTYFQNEAQLDKSGLPSDRFFAERPEGSVSTLKIQRTQQEDSAVYLCASSLREPYNEQFFGPGTRLTVL.